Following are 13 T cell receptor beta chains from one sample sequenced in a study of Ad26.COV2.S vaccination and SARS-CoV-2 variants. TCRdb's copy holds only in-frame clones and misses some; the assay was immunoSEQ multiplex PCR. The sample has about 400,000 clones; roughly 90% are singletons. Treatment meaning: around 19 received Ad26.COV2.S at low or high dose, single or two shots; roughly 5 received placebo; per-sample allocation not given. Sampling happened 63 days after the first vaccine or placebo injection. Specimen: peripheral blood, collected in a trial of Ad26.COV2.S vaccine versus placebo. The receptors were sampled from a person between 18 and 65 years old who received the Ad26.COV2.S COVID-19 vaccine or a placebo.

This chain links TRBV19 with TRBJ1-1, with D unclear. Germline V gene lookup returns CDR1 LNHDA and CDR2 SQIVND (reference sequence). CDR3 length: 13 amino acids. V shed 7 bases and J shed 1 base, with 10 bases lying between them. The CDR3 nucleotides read TGTGCCAGTAAATGGCAGCAGAACACTGAAGCTTTCTTT. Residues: CASKWQQNTEAFF.

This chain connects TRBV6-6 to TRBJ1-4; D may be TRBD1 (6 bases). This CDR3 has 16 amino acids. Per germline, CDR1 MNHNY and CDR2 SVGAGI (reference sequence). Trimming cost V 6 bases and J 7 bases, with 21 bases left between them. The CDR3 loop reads CASSLIRSGAGEKLFF. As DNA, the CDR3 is TGTGCCAGCAGCCTTATTCGATCGGGGGCCGGTGAAAAACTGTTTTTT.

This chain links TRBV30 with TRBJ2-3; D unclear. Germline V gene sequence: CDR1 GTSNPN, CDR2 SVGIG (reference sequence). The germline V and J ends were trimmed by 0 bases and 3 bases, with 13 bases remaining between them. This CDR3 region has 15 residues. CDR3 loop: CAWSVGDPPTDTQYF. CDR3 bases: TGTGCCTGGAGTGTTGGTGACCCGCCGACAGATACGCAGTATTTT.

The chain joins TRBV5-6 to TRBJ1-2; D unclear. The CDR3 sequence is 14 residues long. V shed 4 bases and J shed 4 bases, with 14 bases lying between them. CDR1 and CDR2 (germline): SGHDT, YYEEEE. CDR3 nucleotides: TGTGCCAGCAGCCCACCGTATGTCGGCTATGGCTACACCTTC. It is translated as CASSPPYVGYGYTF.

As DNA, the CDR3 is TGTGCCAGCAGCTTGGACCGACCCGCGAACACTGAAGCTTTCTTT. This sequence encodes CASSLDRPANTEAFF. The rearrangement joins TRBV5-4 to TRBJ1-1, with D hard to call. The CDR3 is 15 residues long. Trimming removed 0 bases at V and 1 base at J, with 10 bases between. Germline V gives CDR1 SGHNT, CDR2 YYREEE (reference sequence). The full variable domain, rest sourced from reference TRBV5-4 and TRBJ1-1, is ETGVTQSPTHLIKTRGQQVTLRCSSQSGHNTVSWYQQALGQGPQFIFQYYREEENGRGNFPPRFSGLQFPNYSSELNVNALELDDSALYLCASSLDRPANTEAFFGQGTRLTVV.

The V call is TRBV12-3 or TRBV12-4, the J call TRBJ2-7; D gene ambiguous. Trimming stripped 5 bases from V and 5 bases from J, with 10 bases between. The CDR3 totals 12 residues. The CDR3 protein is CASSVGIHEQYF. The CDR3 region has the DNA TGTGCCAGCAGTGTAGGGATCCACGAGCAGTACTTC.

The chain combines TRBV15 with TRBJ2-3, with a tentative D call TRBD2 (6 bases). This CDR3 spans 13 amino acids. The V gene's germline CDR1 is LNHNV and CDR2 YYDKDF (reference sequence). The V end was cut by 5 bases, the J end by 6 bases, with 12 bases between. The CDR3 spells CATSGQEGDTQYF. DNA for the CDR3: TGTGCCACCAGCGGTCAGGAGGGGGATACGCAGTATTTT.

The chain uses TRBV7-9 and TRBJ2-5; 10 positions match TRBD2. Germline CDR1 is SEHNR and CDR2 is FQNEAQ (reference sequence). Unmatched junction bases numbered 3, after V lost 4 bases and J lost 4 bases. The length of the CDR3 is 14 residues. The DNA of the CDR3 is TGTGCCAGCAGCTACGGGACTAGCGCAGAGACCCAGTACTTC. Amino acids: CASSYGTSAETQYF.

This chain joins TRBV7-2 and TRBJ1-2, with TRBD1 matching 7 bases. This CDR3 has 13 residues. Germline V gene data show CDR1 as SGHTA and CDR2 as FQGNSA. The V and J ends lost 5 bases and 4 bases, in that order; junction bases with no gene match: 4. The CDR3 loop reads CASSRGQSYGYTF. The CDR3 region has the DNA TGTGCCAGCAGCCGGGGACAGTCCTATGGCTACACCTTC.

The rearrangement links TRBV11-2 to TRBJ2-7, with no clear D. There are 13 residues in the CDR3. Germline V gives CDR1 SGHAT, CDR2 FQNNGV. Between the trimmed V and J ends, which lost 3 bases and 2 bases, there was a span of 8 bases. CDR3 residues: CASSFFGTYEQYF. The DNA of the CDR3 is TGTGCCAGCAGCTTCTTTGGCACCTACGAGCAGTACTTC.

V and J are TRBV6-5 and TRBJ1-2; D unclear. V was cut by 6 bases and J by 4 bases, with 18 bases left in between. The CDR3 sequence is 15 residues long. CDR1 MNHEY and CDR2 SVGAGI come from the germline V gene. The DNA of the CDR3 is TGTGCCAGCAGCAGACTCCGGGATCGAGGCTATGGCTACACCTTC. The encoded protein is CASSRLRDRGYGYTF.

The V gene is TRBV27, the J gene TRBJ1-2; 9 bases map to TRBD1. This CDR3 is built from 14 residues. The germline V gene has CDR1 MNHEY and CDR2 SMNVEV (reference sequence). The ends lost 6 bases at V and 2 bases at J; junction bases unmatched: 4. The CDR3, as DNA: TGTGCCAGCAGACCTACAGGGGGCAACTATGGCTACACCTTC. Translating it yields CASRPTGGNYGYTF.

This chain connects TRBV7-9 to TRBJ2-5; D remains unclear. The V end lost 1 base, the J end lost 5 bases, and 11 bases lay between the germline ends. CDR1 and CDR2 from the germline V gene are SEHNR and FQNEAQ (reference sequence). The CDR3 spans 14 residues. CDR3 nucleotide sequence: TGTGCCAGCAGCTTAGGGCTAGTACGGGAGACCCAGTACTTC. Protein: CASSLGLVRETQYF.